The 29 T cell receptor beta chains below come from one sample, sequenced in a study of T-cell memory formation after mild COVID-19. One entry per CDR3 protein, called by TCRdb with MiXCR from the 5' RACE reads. The profile shows some 350,000 distinct CDR3 sequences, 10% to 15% of them singletons. Sequencing was performed on PBMCs or a T cell subset sorted from them (not recorded which). The origin of the receptors is a man between 18 and 29 years old who had mild COVID-19 (a few samples of this study predate the infection). Cell type and time point are not known.

CDR3 coding DNA: TGTGCCAGCAGTCCCCCGGACACTCGATTTTATGGCTACACCTTC. Translation gives CASSPPDTRFYGYTF. The rearrangement links TRBV6-5 to TRBJ1-2; tentatively, D is TRBD1 (5 bases). The CDR3 is 15 residues long. Trimming took 5 bases from V and 5 from J, leaving 18 bases between them. Germline CDR1 MNHEY, CDR2 SVGAGI.

This clonotype came up a few times. This sequence joins TRBV2 and TRBJ1-6, with 9 bases identical to TRBD1. Trimming at V came to 2 bases and at J to 0 bases, leaving 5 bases not matched to a gene. The CDR3 length is 18 residues. Per the germline V gene, CDR1 is SNHLY and CDR2 is FYNNEI. CDR3 in DNA: TGTGCCAGCAGTGAACCTCGGACAGGGGTCTCCTATAATTCACCCCTCCACTTT. Protein product: CASSEPRTGVSYNSPLHF.

The V call is TRBV12-3 or TRBV12-4, the J call TRBJ1-5; a weak D match, TRBD1 (5 bases). This CDR3 is 13 amino acids long. V shed 6 bases and J shed 5 bases, with 11 bases lying between them. CDR3 nucleotides: TGTGCCAGCAGGATGGGGGGGGATCAGCCCCAGCATTTT. Protein sequence: CASRMGGDQPQHF.

This clonotype has a handful of counts. The gene calls are TRBV12-5 and TRBJ2-1; 10 bases agree with TRBD2. Trimming took 6 bases from V and 3 from J; bases not matched to a gene: 2. Germline loops: CDR1 LGHNT, CDR2 FRNRAP. The CDR3 has 14 amino acids. The CDR3 protein is CASGIAGGYNEQFF. The CDR3 nucleotides are TGTGCTAGTGGGATAGCGGGGGGCTACAATGAGCAGTTCTTC.

The genes are TRBV12-3 or TRBV12-4 and TRBJ2-2; D not certain. CDR3 length equals 15 residues. The V gene lost 5 bases and the J gene lost 4 bases, with 14 bases spanning the gap. The CDR3, as DNA: TGTGCCAGCAGTCAATCGGTATCTACCACCGGGGAGCTGTTTTTT. Encoded protein: CASSQSVSTTGELFF.

The chain has TRBV24-1 and TRBJ1-2, with unresolved D. In germline, CDR1 is KGHDR, CDR2 SFDVKD. Trimming shortened V by 7 bases and J by 4 bases, and 15 bases separated the two germline ends. This CDR3 has 14 residues. In nucleotides, the CDR3 is TGTGCCACCAGCCCGGGGTATGCGGGCTATGGCTACACCTTC. As protein: CATSPGYAGYGYTF.

The CDR3 region is CSADGGGGSPLHF. In DNA, the CDR3 is TGCAGTGCCGACGGGGGGGGTGGCTCACCCCTCCACTTT. V usage is TRBV20-1 and J usage is TRBJ1-6; perhaps TRBD1 as D (5 bases). V was clipped by 6 bases and J by 10 bases, with 16 bases between them. CDR1 and CDR2 from the germline V gene are DFQATT and SNEGSKA (reference sequence). The CDR3 extends over 13 amino acids.

The V call is TRBV5-1, the J call TRBJ2-2, with 8 bases that match TRBD1. The CDR3 is made up of 17 amino acids. Losses at the gene ends were 5 bases for V and 5 bases for J; bases not matched to a gene: 14. The germline gives CDR1 SGHRS, CDR2 YFSETQ. The DNA of the CDR3 is TGCGCCAGCAGACAAACCAGGGGGCGAGGGTTAACCGGGGAGCTGTTTTTT. It encodes CASRQTRGRGLTGELFF.

In this sample, this clonotype turned up many times. This chain connects TRBV20-1 to TRBJ1-1; D remains unclear. Germline V lookup: CDR1 DFQATT, CDR2 SNEGSKA (reference sequence). With 3 bases removed from V and 2 bases from J, the gap between germline ends came to 7 bases. The CDR3 runs 12 residues. The CDR3 reads CSASDVNTEAFF. As DNA, the CDR3 is TGCAGTGCTAGTGATGTTAACACTGAAGCTTTCTTT.

Only a few counts were recorded for this clonotype. The rearrangement uses TRBV2 and TRBJ2-7; D might be TRBD2 (5 bases). V lost 7 bases and J lost 0, with 19 bases in between. Germline V CDR1 and CDR2: SNHLY, FYNNEI. CDR3 length equals 16 residues. The CDR3 DNA reads TGTGCCAGCATCTCGTATGACCCCGGGGTCTCCTACGAGCAGTACTTC. Its protein product is CASISYDPGVSYEQYF.

V and J are TRBV7-9 and TRBJ1-2, with TRBD1 identical over 9 bases. Germline-derived CDR1 and CDR2 are SEHNR and FQNEAQ (reference sequence). With V trimmed by 5 bases and J by 2 bases, 6 bases remained unmatched. The CDR3 has 15 residues. As DNA, the CDR3 is TGTGCCAGCAGCCTCTGGGACAGGGAGAACTATGGCTACACCTTC. Translating gives CASSLWDRENYGYTF.

The rearrangement links TRBV6-2 or TRBV6-3 to TRBJ2-5; D is uncertain. The V gene's germline CDR1 is MNHEY and CDR2 SVGEGT. The CDR3 length is 16 residues. The V end was cut by 5 bases, the J end by 3 bases, with 19 bases between. CDR3 DNA sequence: TGTGCCAGCAGTCTCATTCTTGGGCGGTCGGAAGAGACCCAGTACTTC. This gives the protein CASSLILGRSEETQYF.

This clonotype was counted at least ten times. This rearrangement joins TRBV29-1 to TRBJ1-5, with a weak D call TRBD1 (5 bases). The CDR3 runs to 13 residues. The germline V gene has CDR1 SQVTM and CDR2 ANQGSEA. V was pared by 4 bases and J by 1 base, with 8 bases between. CDR3 region: CSVVGGSNQPQHF. The DNA of the CDR3 is TGCAGCGTTGTCGGGGGGAGCAATCAGCCCCAGCATTTT.

The V call is TRBV7-9, the J call TRBJ1-1; TRBD1 is a possible D gene (6 bases). The CDR3 runs to 17 residues. Germline V CDR1 and CDR2: SEHNR, FQNEAQ (reference sequence). Deletions cut 3 bases from V and 0 bases from J, with 17 bases between. The CDR3 DNA is TGTGCCAGCAGCTTGCCTAGGACAGTCACCTTGAACACTGAAGCTTTCTTT. Encoded protein: CASSLPRTVTLNTEAFF.

In this sample, this clonotype turned up a few times. This chain links TRBV5-5 with TRBJ2-7, with TRBD1 as a possible D gene (6 bases). Germline values: CDR1 SGHKS, CDR2 YYEKEE (reference sequence). The CDR3 runs 16 residues. Trimming cost V 4 bases and J 3 bases, with 20 bases left between them. The CDR3 bases are TGTGCCAGCAGCCCGCCCCCCGGACAGAAGCGCTACGAGCAGTACGTC. Translated: CASSPPPGQKRYEQYV.

This clonotype was observed a few times. The chain has TRBV10-2 and TRBJ2-1; 7 positions match TRBD1. The CDR3 loop spans 14 amino acids. Trimming took 4 bases from V and 6 from J; bases not matched to a gene: 6. The germline V gene encodes CDR1 WSHSY and CDR2 SAAADI. The CDR3 nucleotides read TGCGCCAGCAGTGCAGGGGGTCTCGGCAATGAGCAGTTCTTC. It translates to CASSAGGLGNEQFF.

The chain links TRBV11-2 to TRBJ1-1; the D is unclear. Trimming took off 7 bases at V and 4 bases at J, with 7 bases between the two ends. This CDR3 has 11 amino acids. Germline CDR1 reads SGHAT; CDR2 reads FQNNGV. The CDR3 protein is CASMGRTEAFF. The CDR3 bases are TGTGCCAGCATGGGTCGCACTGAAGCTTTCTTT.

This chain links TRBV28 with TRBJ1-6; TRBD1 is a possible D gene (6 bases). Germline assignment: CDR1 MDHEN and CDR2 SYDVKM. Trimming stripped 6 bases from V and 9 bases from J, with 15 bases between. This CDR3 contains 14 residues. CDR3 loop: CASSPRGFVSPLHF. DNA of the CDR3: TGTGCCAGCAGCCCCAGGGGATTTGTTTCACCCCTCCACTTT.

This clonotype was seen a handful of times. The gene calls are TRBV7-9 and TRBJ2-1, with D perhaps assigned TRBD1 or TRBD2 (6 bases each). Germline V gene data show CDR1 as SEHNR and CDR2 as FQNEAQ (reference sequence). This CDR3 comprises 15 residues. Trimming shortened V by 7 bases and J by 2 bases, and 15 bases separated the two germline ends. CDR3 residues: CASTAPGATYNEQFF. DNA for the CDR3: TGTGCCAGCACCGCCCCGGGGGCCACCTACAATGAGCAGTTCTTC.

The chain has TRBV7-9 and TRBJ1-1, with D possibly matching TRBD1 (5 bases). Trimming left V 6 bases short and J 1 base short, with 12 bases between. There are 14 residues in the CDR3. The germline V gene has CDR1 SEHNR and CDR2 FQNEAQ (reference sequence). This chain's CDR3 is CASSPDRSNTEAFF. The CDR3 DNA follows: TGTGCCAGCAGTCCTGACAGATCGAACACTGAAGCTTTCTTT.

The table lists this clonotype with a few counts. At one end, the junction sequence differs from germline, possibly due to a read error. The J gene is TRBJ2-3, the V gene TRBV12-3 or TRBV12-4; TRBD2 agrees at 9 bases. The CDR3 sequence is 16 residues long. The CDR3 DNA is TGTGCCAGTAGTTCAGCAGCGGGGGGTCGGTCAGATACGCAGTATTTT. Translating gives CASSSAAGGRSDTQYF.

This clonotype has a handful of counts. The chain joins TRBV10-3 to TRBJ2-1; 8 positions match TRBD2. The CDR3 runs to 15 residues. Germline V lookup: CDR1 ENHRY, CDR2 SYGVKD. V gave up 10 bases and J gave up 8 bases; unmatched junction bases: 16. The CDR3: CATRPPARGVYEQFF. The CDR3 nucleotides are TGTGCCACCAGACCACCCGCGCGGGGGGTATATGAGCAGTTCTTC.

This clonotype was counted only a few times. V gene TRBV5-1 combines with J gene TRBJ1-1; D possibly corresponds to TRBD1 (5 bases). The V end was cut by 7 bases, the J end by 0 bases, with 10 bases between. Germline loops: CDR1 SGHRS, CDR2 YFSETQ. The CDR3 contains 13 residues. This chain's CDR3 is CASWAGLNTEAFF. CDR3 DNA sequence: TGCGCCAGCTGGGCGGGACTGAACACTGAAGCTTTCTTT.

CDR3 residues: CASSESTSNTGELFF. CDR3 in DNA: TGTGCCAGCAGTGAATCGACCTCGAACACCGGGGAGCTGTTTTTT. The rearrangement uses TRBV2 and TRBJ2-2; D gene ambiguous. This CDR3 has 15 amino acids. Trimming left V 2 bases short and J 0 bases short, with 7 bases between. CDR1 is SNHLY, CDR2 FYNNEI, per germline.

This clonotype was detected only a few times. The chain links TRBV12-3 or TRBV12-4 to TRBJ2-2; 11 nucleotides agree with TRBD1. The CDR3 has 16 amino acids. With V trimmed by 5 bases and J by 4 bases, 6 bases remained unmatched. The CDR3 sequence is CASSARTGGLTGELFF. The CDR3 nucleotides are TGTGCCAGCAGTGCTCGGACAGGGGGCCTCACCGGGGAGCTGTTTTTT.

This clonotype was seen more than once but under ten times. V gene TRBV10-3 combines with J gene TRBJ2-1, with a tentative D call TRBD2 (6 bases). V was trimmed by 5 bases and J by 8 bases, leaving 22 bases between them. This CDR3 is 16 amino acids long. CDR1 and CDR2 from the germline V gene are ENHRY and SYGVKD. The CDR3 reads CAISPGGRGRGDEQFF. The CDR3 coding sequence is TGTGCCATCAGTCCTGGAGGGCGGGGCCGAGGCGATGAGCAGTTCTTC.

This clonotype was observed once. This may be a read error: a much more frequent sequence differs by one nucleotide. The rearrangement links TRBV7-2 to TRBJ2-1; 9 nucleotides line up with TRBD2. Germline CDR1 and CDR2: SGHTA and FQGNSA. CDR3 size: 15 residues. V lost 1 base and J lost 4; bases outside the gene matches: 2. The CDR3 spells CASSLGGGVYNEQFF. CDR3 sequence (DNA): TGTGCCAGCAGCTTAGGCGGGGGGGTTTACAATGAGCAGTTCTTC. The full variable domain, in which reference TRBV7-2 and TRBJ2-1 provide the parts outside the CDR3, is GAGVSQSPSNKVTEKGKDVELRCDPISGHTALYWYRQSLGQGLEFLIYFQGNSAPDKSGLPSDRFSAERTGGSVSTLTIQRTQQEDSAVYLCASSLGGGVYNEQFFGPGTRLTVL.

The sample holds a few counts of this clonotype. A single base separates this from a much larger clone, so it may be a read error. The chain links TRBV5-1 to TRBJ1-1, with a tentative D call TRBD1 (5 bases). The CDR3 consists of 16 residues. Germline V gene lookup returns CDR1 SGHRS and CDR2 YFSETQ. The CDR3 nucleotides are TGCGCCAGCAGCTCCCCCCGGACACTTTCGAACACTGAAGTTTTCTTT. Translated, it gives CASSSPRTLSNTEVFF.

This clonotype was seen a handful of times. The rearrangement joins TRBV6-4 to TRBJ2-3; 8 nucleotides line up with TRBD2. With 6 bases clipped from V and 6 bases from J, the junction kept 8 bases outside the gene matches. The V gene's germline CDR1 is MRHNA and CDR2 SNTAGT. There are 14 residues in the CDR3. The DNA for the CDR3 is TGTGCCAGCAGGGAGCGGGGGCCGTTCGATACGCAGTATTTT. Amino acids: CASRERGPFDTQYF.